This TCR beta chain was sequenced in a study of shared clonotypes between healthy human individuals. Points from the study as a whole: Non-shared clonotypes displayed generation probabilities falling below those of clonotypes present in all four donors.

In regard to this clone: No antigen is known for it.

CD8 cells classed as naive were CD45RO-negative and positively selected for CCR7, excluding terminally differentiated effector memory CD45RA+ cells. Deep level was the assay's run setting. Genomic DNA (from each subset) was split evenly across several immunoSEQ plates. Clones were read by immunoSEQ multiplex PCR, and TCRdb kept only the in-frame ones, dropping some. The profile shows about 1,800,000 clones, roughly 94% of them singletons. This CDR3 is built from 16 residues. Losses at the gene ends were 0 bases for V and 1 base for J; bases not matched to a gene: 0. The germline CDR1 and CDR2 sequences are SNHLY and FYNNEI.

This receptor was identified in a man between 18 and 29 years old in good health. The sample consisted of naive CD8+ T cells sorted from blood. The chain uses TRBV2 and TRBJ2-7, with 13 bases that match TRBD2. Written as DNA, the CDR3 is TGTGCCAGCAGTGAAGCGGGACTAGCGGGGTCCTACGAGCAGTACTTC. This sequence encodes CASSEAGLAGSYEQYF. Complete variable domain (other parts from reference TRBV2 and TRBJ2-7): EPEVTQTPSHQVTQMGQEVILRCVPISNHLYFYWYRQILGQKVEFLVSFYNNEISEKSEIFDDQFSVERPDGSNFTLKIRSTKLEDSAMYFCASSEAGLAGSYEQYFGPGTRLTVT.